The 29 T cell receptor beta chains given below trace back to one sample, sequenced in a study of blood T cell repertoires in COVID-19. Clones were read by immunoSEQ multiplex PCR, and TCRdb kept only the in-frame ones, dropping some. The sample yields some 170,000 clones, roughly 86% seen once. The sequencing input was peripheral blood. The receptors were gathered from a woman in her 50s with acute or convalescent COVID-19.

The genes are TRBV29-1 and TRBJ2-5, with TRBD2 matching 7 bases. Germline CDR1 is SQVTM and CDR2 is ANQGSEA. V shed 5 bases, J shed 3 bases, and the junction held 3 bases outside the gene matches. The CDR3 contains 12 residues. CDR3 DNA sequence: TGCAGCGTTCTGAGCGGGGAAGAGACCCAGTACTTC. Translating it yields CSVLSGEETQYF.

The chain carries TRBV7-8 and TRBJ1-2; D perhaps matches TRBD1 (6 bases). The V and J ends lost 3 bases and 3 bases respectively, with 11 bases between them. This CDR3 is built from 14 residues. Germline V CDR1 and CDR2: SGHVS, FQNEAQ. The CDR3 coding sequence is TGTGCCAGCAGCTTGGGGTCAGGGGACTATGGCTACACCTTC. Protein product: CASSLGSGDYGYTF.

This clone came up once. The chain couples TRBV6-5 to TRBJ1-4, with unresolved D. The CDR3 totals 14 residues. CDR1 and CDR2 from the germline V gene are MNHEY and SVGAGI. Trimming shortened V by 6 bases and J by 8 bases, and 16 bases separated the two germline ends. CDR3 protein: CASRTHQTEEKLFF. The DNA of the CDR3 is TGTGCCAGCAGGACACATCAAACTGAGGAAAAACTGTTTTTT.

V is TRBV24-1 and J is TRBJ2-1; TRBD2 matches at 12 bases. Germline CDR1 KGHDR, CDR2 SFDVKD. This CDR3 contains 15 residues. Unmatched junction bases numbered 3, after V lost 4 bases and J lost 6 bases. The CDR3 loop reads CATSEASGGGNEQFF. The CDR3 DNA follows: TGTGCCACCAGTGAGGCTAGCGGGGGGGGCAATGAGCAGTTCTTC.

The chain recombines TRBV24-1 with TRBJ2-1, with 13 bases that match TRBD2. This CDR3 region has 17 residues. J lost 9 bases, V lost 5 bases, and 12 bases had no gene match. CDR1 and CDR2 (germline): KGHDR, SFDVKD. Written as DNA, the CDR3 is TGTGCCACCAGTGGAACGGGACTAGCGGGGAAACGAGGTGAGCAGTTCTTC. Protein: CATSGTGLAGKRGEQFF.

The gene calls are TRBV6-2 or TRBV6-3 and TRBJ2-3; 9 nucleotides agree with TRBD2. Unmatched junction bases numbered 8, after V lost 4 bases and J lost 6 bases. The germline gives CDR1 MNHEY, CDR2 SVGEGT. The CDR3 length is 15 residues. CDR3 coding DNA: TGTGCCAGCAGTTCCTTGGGTAGCGGGAGTGATACGCAGTATTTT. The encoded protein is CASSSLGSGSDTQYF.

The CDR3 nucleotides read TGTGCCAGCAGAAACAGGGGTGGAAACACCATATATTTT. Protein product: CASRNRGGNTIYF. The rearrangement joins TRBV6-5 to TRBJ1-3; 7 bases are a match to TRBD1. The V gene end was trimmed by 6 bases and the J gene end by 3 bases; junction bases not matched to a gene: 2. The germline CDR1 and CDR2 sequences are MNHEY and SVGAGI. The CDR3 contains 13 residues.

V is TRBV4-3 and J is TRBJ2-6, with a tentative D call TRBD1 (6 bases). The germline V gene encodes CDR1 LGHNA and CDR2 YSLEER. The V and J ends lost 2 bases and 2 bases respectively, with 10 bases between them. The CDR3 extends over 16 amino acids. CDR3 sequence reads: CASSQSEGAGANVLTF. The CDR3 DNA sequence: TGCGCCAGCAGCCAAAGTGAGGGGGCTGGGGCCAACGTCCTGACTTTC.

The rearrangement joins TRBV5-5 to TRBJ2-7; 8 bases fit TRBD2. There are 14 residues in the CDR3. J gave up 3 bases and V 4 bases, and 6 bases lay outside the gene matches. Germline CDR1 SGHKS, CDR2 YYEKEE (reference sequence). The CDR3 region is CASSPGLGVYEQYF. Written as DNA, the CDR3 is TGTGCCAGCAGCCCGGGACTAGGGGTCTACGAGCAGTACTTC.

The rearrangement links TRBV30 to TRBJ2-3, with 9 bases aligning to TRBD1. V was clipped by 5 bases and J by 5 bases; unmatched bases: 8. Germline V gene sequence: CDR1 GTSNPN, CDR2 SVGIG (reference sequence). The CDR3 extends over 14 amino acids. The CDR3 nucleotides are TGTGCCTGGGGACAGGGGCCCGGGGTAGATACGCAGTATTTT. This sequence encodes CAWGQGPGVDTQYF.

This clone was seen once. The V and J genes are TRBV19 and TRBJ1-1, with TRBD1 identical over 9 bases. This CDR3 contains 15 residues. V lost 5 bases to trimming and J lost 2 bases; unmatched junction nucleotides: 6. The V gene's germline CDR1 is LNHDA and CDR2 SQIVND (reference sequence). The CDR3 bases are TGTGCCAGTAGTGCCTGGACAGGGGTTAACACTGAAGCTTTCTTT. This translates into CASSAWTGVNTEAFF.

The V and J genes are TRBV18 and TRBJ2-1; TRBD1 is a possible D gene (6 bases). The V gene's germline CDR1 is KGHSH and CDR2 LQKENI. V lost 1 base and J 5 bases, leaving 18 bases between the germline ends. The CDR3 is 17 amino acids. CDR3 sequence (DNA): TGTGCCAGCTCACCACGACGCTGGGGGCAGGGAGACAATGAGCAGTTCTTC. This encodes CASSPRRWGQGDNEQFF.

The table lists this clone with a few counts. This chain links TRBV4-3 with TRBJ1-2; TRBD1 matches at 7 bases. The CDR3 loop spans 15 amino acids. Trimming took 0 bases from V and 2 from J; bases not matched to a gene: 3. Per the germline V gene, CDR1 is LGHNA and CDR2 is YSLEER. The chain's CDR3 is CASSQDPTGNYGYTF. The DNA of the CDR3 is TGCGCCAGCAGCCAAGATCCGACAGGGAACTATGGCTACACCTTC.

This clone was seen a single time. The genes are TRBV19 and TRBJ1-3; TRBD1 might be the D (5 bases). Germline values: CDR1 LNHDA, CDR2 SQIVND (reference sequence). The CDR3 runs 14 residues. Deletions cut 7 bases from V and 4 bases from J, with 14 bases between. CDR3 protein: CASNGGETGNTIYF. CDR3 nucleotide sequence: TGTGCCAGTAATGGGGGGGAAACCGGAAACACCATATATTTT. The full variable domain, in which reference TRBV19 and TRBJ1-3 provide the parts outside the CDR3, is DGGITQSPKYLFRKEGQNVTLSCEQNLNHDAMYWYRQDPGQGLRLIYYSQIVNDFQKGDIAEGYSVSREKKESFPLTVTSAQKNPTAFYLCASNGGETGNTIYFGEGSWLTVV.

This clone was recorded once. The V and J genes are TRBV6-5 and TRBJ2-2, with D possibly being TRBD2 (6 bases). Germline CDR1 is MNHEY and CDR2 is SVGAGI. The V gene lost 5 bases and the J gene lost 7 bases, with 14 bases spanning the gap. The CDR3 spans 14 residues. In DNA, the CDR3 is TGTGCCAGCAGTCGAGTAGCGGAAAACGGGGAGCTGTTTTTT. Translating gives CASSRVAENGELFF.

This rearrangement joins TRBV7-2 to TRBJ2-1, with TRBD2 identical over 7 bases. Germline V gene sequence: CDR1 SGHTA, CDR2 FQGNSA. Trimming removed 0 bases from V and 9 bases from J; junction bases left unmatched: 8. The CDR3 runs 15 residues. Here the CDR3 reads CASSLASGQFSEQFF. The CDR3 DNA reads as TGTGCCAGCAGCTTAGCTAGCGGGCAATTCAGTGAGCAGTTCTTC.

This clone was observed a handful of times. As DNA, the CDR3 is TGCGCCAGCAGCCAAGTACAGGGGTCCGGGAGAGTCAATGAGCAGTTCTTC. Protein sequence: CASSQVQGSGRVNEQFF. The rearrangement joins TRBV4-3 to TRBJ2-1; D is perhaps TRBD1 (7 bases). The CDR3 is made up of 17 amino acids. Trimming removed 1 base from V and 6 bases from J, with 19 bases in between. Germline lookup yields CDR1 LGHNA and CDR2 YSLEER.

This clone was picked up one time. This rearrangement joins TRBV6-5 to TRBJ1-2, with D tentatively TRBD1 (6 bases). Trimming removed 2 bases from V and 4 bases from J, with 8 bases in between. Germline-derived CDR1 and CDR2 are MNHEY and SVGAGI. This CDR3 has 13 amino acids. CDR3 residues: CASSYADSYGYTF. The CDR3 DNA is TGTGCCAGCAGTTACGCGGACAGCTATGGCTACACCTTC.

CDR3 residues: CASSSWDTTDTQYF. In nucleotides, the CDR3 is TGTGCCAGCAGTTCTTGGGACACCACAGATACGCAGTATTTT. This chain links TRBV7-9 with TRBJ2-3; possible D gene TRBD1, 6 bases. Looked up from germline, CDR1 is SEHNR and CDR2 is FQNEAQ (reference sequence). Trimming shortened V by 6 bases and J by 2 bases, and 12 bases separated the two germline ends. The CDR3 loop spans 14 amino acids.

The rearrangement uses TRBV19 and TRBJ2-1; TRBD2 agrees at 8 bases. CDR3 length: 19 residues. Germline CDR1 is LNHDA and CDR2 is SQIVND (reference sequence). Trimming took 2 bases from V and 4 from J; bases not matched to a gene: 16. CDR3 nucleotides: TGTGCCAGTAGTATAAGGGGTGATTCGTTAGCGGGGAATTACAATGAGCAGTTCTTC. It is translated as CASSIRGDSLAGNYNEQFF.

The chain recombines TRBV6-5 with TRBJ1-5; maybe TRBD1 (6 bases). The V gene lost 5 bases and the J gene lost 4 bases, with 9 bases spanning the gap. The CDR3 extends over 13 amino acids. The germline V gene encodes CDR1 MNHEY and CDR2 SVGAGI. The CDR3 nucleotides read TGTGCCAGCAGTACCCAGGGGAATCAGCCCCAGCATTTT. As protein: CASSTQGNQPQHF.

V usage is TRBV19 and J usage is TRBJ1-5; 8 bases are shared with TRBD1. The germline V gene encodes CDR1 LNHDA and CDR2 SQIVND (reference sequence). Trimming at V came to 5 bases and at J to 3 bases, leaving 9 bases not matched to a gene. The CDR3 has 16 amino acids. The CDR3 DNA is TGTGCCAGTAGTGTCCGGGACAGGCCCAACAATCAGCCCCAGCATTTT. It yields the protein CASSVRDRPNNQPQHF.

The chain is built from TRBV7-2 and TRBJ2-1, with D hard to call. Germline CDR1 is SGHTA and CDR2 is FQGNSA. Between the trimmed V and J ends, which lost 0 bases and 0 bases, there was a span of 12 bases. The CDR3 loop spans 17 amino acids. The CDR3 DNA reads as TGTGCCAGCAGCTTAGCCGGTATTCAAAGCTCCTACAATGAGCAGTTCTTC. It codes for CASSLAGIQSSYNEQFF.

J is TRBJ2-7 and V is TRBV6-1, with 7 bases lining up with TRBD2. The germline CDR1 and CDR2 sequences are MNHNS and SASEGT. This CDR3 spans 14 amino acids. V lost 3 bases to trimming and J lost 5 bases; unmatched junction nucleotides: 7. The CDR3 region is CASSEIGTTNEQYF. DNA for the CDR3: TGTGCCAGCAGTGAGATAGGGACTACCAACGAGCAGTACTTC.

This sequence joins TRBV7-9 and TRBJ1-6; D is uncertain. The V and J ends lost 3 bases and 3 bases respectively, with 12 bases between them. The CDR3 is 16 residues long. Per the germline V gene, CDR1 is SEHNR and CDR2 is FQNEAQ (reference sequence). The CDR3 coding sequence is TGTGCCAGCAGCTTGTACGGAGGAAACTATAATTCACCCCTCCACTTT. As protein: CASSLYGGNYNSPLHF. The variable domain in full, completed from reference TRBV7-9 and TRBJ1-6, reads DTGVSQNPRHKITKRGQNVTFRCDPISEHNRLYWYRQTLGQGPEFLTYFQNEAQLEKSRLLSDRFSAERPKGSFSTLEIQRTEQGDSAMYLCASSLYGGNYNSPLHFGNGTRLTVT.

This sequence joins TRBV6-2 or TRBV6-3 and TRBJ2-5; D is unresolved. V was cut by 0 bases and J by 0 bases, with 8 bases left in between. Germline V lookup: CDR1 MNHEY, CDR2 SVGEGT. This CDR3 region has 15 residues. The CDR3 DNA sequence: TGTGCCAGCAGTTACTCGAGAGGATACCAAGAGACCCAGTACTTC. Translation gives CASSYSRGYQETQYF.

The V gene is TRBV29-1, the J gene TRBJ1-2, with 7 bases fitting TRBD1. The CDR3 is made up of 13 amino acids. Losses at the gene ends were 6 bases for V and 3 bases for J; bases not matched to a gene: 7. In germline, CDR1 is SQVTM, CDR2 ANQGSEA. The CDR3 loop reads CSVTKGADYGYTF. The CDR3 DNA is TGCAGCGTGACGAAGGGGGCTGACTATGGCTACACCTTC.

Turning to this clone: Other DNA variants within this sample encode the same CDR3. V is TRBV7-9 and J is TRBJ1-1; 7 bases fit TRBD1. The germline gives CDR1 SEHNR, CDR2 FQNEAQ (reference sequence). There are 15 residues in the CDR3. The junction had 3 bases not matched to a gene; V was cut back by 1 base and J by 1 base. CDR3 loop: CASSLDRGPNTEAFF. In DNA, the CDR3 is TGTGCCAGCAGCTTAGACAGGGGACCGAACACTGAAGCTTTCTTT.

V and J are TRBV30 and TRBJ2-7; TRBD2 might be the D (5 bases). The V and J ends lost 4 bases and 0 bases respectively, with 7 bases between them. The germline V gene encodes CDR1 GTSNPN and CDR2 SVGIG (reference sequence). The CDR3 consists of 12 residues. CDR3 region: CAWTGNSYEQYF. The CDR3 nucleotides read TGTGCCTGGACCGGGAACTCCTACGAGCAGTACTTC. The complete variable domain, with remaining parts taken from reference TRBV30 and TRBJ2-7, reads SQTIHQWPATLVQPVGSPLSLECTVEGTSNPNLYWYRQAAGRGLQLLFYSVGIGQISSEVPQNLSASRPQDRQFILSSKKLLLSDSGFYLCAWTGNSYEQYFGPGTRLTVT.